The 14 T cell receptor beta chains below were found in one sample sequenced in a study of T cells in localized non-small cell lung cancer. Profiling relied on immunoSEQ multiplex PCR, and the TCRdb table lists in-frame clones only, not all of them. The sample has almost 3,000 clones; just over 35% are singletons. Specimen: lung tumor tissue, collected before any cancer treatment. Receptors were obtained from a male donor at least 60 years old with stage I squamous cell lung carcinoma.

The V gene is TRBV6-8, the J gene TRBJ1-2, with 10 bases fitting TRBD1. The CDR3 contains 13 residues. V shed 5 bases and J 4 bases; nucleotides not matched to a gene: 1. The germline CDR1 and CDR2 sequences are MNHGY and SAAAGT. Here the CDR3 reads CASSGQGVYGYTF. CDR3 coding DNA: TGTGCCAGCAGTGGACAGGGGGTCTATGGCTACACCTTC.

This rearrangement joins TRBV19 to TRBJ1-1; perhaps TRBD1 as D (6 bases). CDR1 and CDR2 from the germline V gene are LNHDA and SQIVND (reference sequence). This CDR3 region has 15 residues. The ends were cut back, 1 base at V and 4 bases at J, with 13 bases in the middle. CDR3 residues: CASSIVGQGSTEAFF. In DNA, the CDR3 is TGTGCCAGTAGTATAGTAGGCCAGGGGAGCACTGAAGCTTTCTTT.

This clone showed up just once. The chain carries TRBV19 and TRBJ1-5; 10 nucleotides agree with TRBD1. The CDR3 length is 15 residues. V lost 5 bases and J lost 6; bases outside the gene matches: 7. Germline CDR1 LNHDA, CDR2 SQIVND (reference sequence). CDR3 nucleotide sequence: TGTGCCAGTAGTGGAGAAAGGACAGGGGGTCAGCCCCAGCATTTT. Its translation is CASSGERTGGQPQHF. The full variable domain, completed using reference TRBV19 and TRBJ1-5, is DGGITQSPKYLFRKEGQNVTLSCEQNLNHDAMYWYRQDPGQGLRLIYYSQIVNDFQKGDIAEGYSVSREKKESFPLTVTSAQKNPTAFYLCASSGERTGGQPQHFGDGTRLSIL.

The J gene is TRBJ1-5, the V gene TRBV18; D is uncertain. Germline loops: CDR1 KGHSH, CDR2 LQKENI. CDR3 length: 14 residues. V lost 2 bases to trimming and J lost 0 bases, with 5 bases between them. The CDR3 spells CASSPDRSNQPQHF. The CDR3 region has the DNA TGTGCCAGCTCACCAGATCGTAGCAATCAGCCCCAGCATTTT.

This clone showed up just a few times. The chain is built from TRBV6-8 and TRBJ2-1; 10 bases line up with TRBD2. Unmatched junction bases numbered 10, after V lost 6 bases and J lost 8 bases. This CDR3 contains 15 residues. Germline lookup yields CDR1 MNHGY and CDR2 SAAAGT. The CDR3: CASSQTSGKSYEQFF. The CDR3 nucleotides read TGTGCCAGCAGCCAAACTAGCGGGAAGTCGTATGAGCAGTTCTTC.

This clone was seen more than once but under ten times. The J gene is TRBJ2-5, the V gene TRBV28; no clear D gene. In germline, CDR1 is MDHEN, CDR2 SYDVKM. This CDR3 region has 13 residues. The V gene lost 7 bases and the J gene lost 3 bases, with 12 bases spanning the gap. CDR3 nucleotide sequence: TGTGCCAGCATCGGTCGTTGGGAAGAGACCCAGTACTTC. Translated: CASIGRWEETQYF.

The chain uses TRBV9 and TRBJ2-2, with 13 bases identical to TRBD2. This CDR3 contains 16 residues. Germline V gene sequence: CDR1 SGDLS, CDR2 YYNGEE. V lost 5 bases and J lost 3; bases outside the gene matches: 4. CDR3 nucleotides: TGTGCCAGCAGTGTCGGACTAGCGGGAGACACCGGGGAGCTGTTTTTT. Translating it yields CASSVGLAGDTGELFF. The full variable domain, rest sourced from reference TRBV9 and TRBJ2-2, is DSGVTQTPKHLITATGQRVTLRCSPRSGDLSVYWYQQSLDQGLQFLIQYYNGEERAKGNILERFSAQQFPDLHSELNLSSLELGDSALYFCASSVGLAGDTGELFFGEGSRLTVL.

The V call is TRBV6-8, the J call TRBJ2-1, with TRBD2 matching 10 bases. Germline lookup yields CDR1 MNHGY and CDR2 SAAAGT. This CDR3 is built from 15 residues. The J segment lost 5 bases and the V segment lost 6 bases, leaving 7 bases of the junction unmatched. CDR3 in amino acids: CASSSGTSVDNEQFF. CDR3 coding DNA: TGTGCCAGCAGCTCCGGGACTAGCGTAGACAATGAGCAGTTCTTC.

This clone occurred many times. The chain joins TRBV5-4 to TRBJ2-6; D not resolved. CDR3 length: 13 amino acids. Per germline, CDR1 SGHNT and CDR2 YYREEE (reference sequence). Trimming took 5 bases from V and 0 from J, leaving 3 bases between them. The DNA of the CDR3 is TGTGCCAGCAGTCGCTCTGGGGCCAACGTCCTGACTTTC. Translating it yields CASSRSGANVLTF.

The genes are TRBV4-1 and TRBJ1-4, with D perhaps TRBD1 (5 bases). Germline V lookup: CDR1 MGHRA, CDR2 YSYEKL. The CDR3 is made up of 15 amino acids. V was cut by 4 bases and J by 3 bases, with 12 bases left in between. CDR3: CASSPATGPNEKLFF. The CDR3 nucleotides are TGCGCCAGCAGCCCAGCTACAGGACCTAATGAAAAACTGTTTTTT.

This clone showed up just a few times. The gene calls are TRBV14 and TRBJ1-1; 7 positions agree with TRBD1. The trim removed 5 bases at V and 3 bases at J, leaving 6 bases unmatched. This CDR3 contains 14 residues. The germline V gene has CDR1 SGHDN and CDR2 FVKESK. CDR3 sequence reads: CASSGQGVDTEAFF. CDR3 DNA: TGTGCCAGCAGCGGTCAGGGGGTGGACACTGAAGCTTTCTTT.

This chain joins TRBV30 and TRBJ2-1; D is unresolved. Germline V gene data show CDR1 as GTSNPN and CDR2 as SVGIG (reference sequence). The CDR3 consists of 12 residues. V dropped 1 base and J dropped 10 bases, with 11 bases sitting between them. The DNA for the CDR3 is TGTGCCTGGAGTGACCCTAACGGGGAGCAGTTCTTC. It yields the protein CAWSDPNGEQFF.

The chain joins TRBV28 to TRBJ1-5; 7 nucleotides agree with TRBD1. The J segment lost 1 base and the V segment lost 7 bases, leaving 10 bases of the junction unmatched. Germline loops: CDR1 MDHEN, CDR2 SYDVKM. The CDR3 runs 16 residues. The CDR3 DNA is TGTGCCAGCACCTTCAGGGGGAGGGGAAGCAATCAGCCCCAGCATTTT. Protein sequence: CASTFRGRGSNQPQHF.

This chain connects TRBV18 to TRBJ2-3, with D unclear. Germline CDR1 is KGHSH and CDR2 is LQKENI. CDR3 length: 13 amino acids. Trimming took 3 bases from V and 3 from J, leaving 7 bases between them. The CDR3 is CASSPWGTDTQYF. The CDR3 coding sequence is TGTGCCAGCTCACCGTGGGGAACAGATACGCAGTATTTT.